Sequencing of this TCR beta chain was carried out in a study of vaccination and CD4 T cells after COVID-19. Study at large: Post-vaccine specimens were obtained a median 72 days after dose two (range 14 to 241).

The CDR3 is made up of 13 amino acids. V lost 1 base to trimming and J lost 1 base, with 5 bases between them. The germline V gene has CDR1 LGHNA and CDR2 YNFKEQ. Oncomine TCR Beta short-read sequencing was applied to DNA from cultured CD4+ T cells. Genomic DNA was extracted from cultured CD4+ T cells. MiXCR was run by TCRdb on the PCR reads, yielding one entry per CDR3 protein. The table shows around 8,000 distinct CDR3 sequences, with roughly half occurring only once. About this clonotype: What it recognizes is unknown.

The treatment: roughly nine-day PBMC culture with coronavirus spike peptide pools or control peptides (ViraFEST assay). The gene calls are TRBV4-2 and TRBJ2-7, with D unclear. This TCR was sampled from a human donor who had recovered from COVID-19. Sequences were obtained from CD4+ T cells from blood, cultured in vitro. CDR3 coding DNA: TGTGCCAGCAGCCAAGTTGGGTCCTACGAGCAGTACTTC. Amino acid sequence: CASSQVGSYEQYF.